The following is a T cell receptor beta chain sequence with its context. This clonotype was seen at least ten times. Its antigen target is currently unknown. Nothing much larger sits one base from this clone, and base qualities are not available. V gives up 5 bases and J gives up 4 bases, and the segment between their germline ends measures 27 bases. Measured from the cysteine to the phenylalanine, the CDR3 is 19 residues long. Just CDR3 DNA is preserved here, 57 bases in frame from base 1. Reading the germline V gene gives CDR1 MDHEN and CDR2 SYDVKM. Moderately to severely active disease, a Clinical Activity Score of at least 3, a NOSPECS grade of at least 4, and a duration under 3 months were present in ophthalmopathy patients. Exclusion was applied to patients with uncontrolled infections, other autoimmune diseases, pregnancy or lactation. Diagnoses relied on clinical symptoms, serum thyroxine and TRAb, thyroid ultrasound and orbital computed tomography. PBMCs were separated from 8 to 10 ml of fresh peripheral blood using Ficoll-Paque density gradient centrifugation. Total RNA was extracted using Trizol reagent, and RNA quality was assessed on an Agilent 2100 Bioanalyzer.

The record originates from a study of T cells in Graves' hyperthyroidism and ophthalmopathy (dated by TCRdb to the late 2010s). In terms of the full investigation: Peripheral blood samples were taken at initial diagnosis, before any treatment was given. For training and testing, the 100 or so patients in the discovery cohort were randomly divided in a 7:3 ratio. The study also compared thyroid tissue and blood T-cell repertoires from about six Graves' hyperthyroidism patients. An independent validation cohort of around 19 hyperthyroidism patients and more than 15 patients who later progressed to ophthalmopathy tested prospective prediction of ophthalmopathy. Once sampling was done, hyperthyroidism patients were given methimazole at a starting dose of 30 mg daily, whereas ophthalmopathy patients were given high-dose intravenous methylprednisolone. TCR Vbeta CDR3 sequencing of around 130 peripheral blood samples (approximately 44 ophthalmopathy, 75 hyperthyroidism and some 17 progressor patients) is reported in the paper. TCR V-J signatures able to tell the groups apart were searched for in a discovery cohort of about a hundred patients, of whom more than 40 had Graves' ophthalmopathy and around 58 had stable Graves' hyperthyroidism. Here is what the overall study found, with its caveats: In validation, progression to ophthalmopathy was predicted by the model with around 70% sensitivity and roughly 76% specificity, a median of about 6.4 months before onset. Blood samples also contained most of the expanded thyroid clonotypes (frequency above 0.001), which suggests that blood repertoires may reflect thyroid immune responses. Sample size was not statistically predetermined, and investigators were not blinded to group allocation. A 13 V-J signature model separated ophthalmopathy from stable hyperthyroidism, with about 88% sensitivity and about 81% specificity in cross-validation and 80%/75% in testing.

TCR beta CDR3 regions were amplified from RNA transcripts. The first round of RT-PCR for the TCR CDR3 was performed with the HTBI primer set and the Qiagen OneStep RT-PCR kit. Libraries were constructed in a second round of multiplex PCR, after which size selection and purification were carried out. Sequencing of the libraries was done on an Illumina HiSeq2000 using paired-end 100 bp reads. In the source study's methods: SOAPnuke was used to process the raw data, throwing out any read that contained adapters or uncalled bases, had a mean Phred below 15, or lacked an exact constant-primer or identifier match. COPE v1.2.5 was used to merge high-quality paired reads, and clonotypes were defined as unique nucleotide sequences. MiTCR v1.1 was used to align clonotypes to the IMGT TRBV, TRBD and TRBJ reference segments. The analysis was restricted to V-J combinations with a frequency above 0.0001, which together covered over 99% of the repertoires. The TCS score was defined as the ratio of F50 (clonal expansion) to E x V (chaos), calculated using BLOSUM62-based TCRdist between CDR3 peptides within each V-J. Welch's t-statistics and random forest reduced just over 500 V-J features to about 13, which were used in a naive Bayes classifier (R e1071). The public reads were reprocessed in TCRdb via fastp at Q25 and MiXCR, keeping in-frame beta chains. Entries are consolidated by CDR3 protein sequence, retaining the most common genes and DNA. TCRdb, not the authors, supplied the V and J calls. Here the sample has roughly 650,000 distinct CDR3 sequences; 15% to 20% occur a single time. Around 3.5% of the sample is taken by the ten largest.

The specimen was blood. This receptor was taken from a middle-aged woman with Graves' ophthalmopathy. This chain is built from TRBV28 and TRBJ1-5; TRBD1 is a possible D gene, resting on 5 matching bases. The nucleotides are TGTGCCAGCAGTCCCTTGTCCGGGGCCAGGCCTTCCCCAAATCAGCCCCAGCATTTT. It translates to CASSPLSGARPSPNQPQHF.